Below, 23 T cell receptor beta chains from the same sample are listed, as sequenced in a study of graft-versus-host responses after intestinal transplantation. The assay was immunoSEQ multiplex PCR, and TCRdb's table has in-frame clones only and misses some. The table lists 85,000 to 110,000 clones, roughly 93% of them singletons. What these receptors recognize is not known. The specimen was unstimulated CD8+ T cells sorted from spleen or lymph node cells, collected before intestinal transplant. These receptors were obtained from a human donor who received an intestinal transplant.

This clone came up once. V and J are TRBV19 and TRBJ2-1; 7 nucleotides line up with TRBD2. CDR1 LNHDA and CDR2 SQIVND come from the germline V gene (reference sequence). After removal of 5 bases from V and 0 bases from J, the junction contained 4 bases not matched to a gene. This CDR3 is 15 amino acids long. The CDR3 sequence is CASSASGDSYNEQFF. CDR3 coding DNA: TGTGCCAGTAGTGCCAGCGGGGACTCCTACAATGAGCAGTTCTTC.

This rearrangement joins TRBV7-9 to TRBJ2-7, with TRBD2 matching 8 bases. V lost 5 bases to trimming and J lost 1 base; unmatched junction nucleotides: 10. This CDR3 contains 16 residues. Germline V gene lookup returns CDR1 SEHNR and CDR2 FQNEAQ (reference sequence). CDR3 region: CASSPRGGGTSYEQYF. Written as DNA, the CDR3 is TGTGCCAGCAGCCCTCGGGGCGGGGGGACTTCCTACGAGCAGTACTTC.

The V and J genes are TRBV4-1 and TRBJ1-2; TRBD1 might be the D (6 bases). The CDR3 totals 15 residues. CDR1 is MGHRA, CDR2 YSYEKL, per germline. Trimming stripped 0 bases from V and 4 bases from J, with 12 bases between. As DNA, the CDR3 is TGCGCCAGCAGCCAAGATCCCGGACAGACCTATGGCTACACCTTC. Its protein product is CASSQDPGQTYGYTF.

The CDR3 bases are TGTGCCAGCAGTGAAGCCGGACTGGGGGGTATATACGAGCAGTACTTC. Protein sequence: CASSEAGLGGIYEQYF. The V gene is TRBV2, the J gene TRBJ2-7, with TRBD2 as a possible D gene (6 bases). Trimming cost V 0 bases and J 4 bases, with 16 bases left between them. The CDR3 has 16 residues. Germline V gene sequence: CDR1 SNHLY, CDR2 FYNNEI.

The rearrangement uses TRBV10-3 and TRBJ1-2, with D unresolved. V lost 7 bases to trimming and J lost 0 bases, with 9 bases between them. The CDR3 sequence is 13 residues long. In germline, CDR1 is ENHRY, CDR2 SYGVKD. CDR3 sequence: CAITGRTNYGYTF. In nucleotides, the CDR3 is TGTGCCATCACTGGCCGGACTAACTATGGCTACACCTTC.

The gene calls are TRBV5-4 and TRBJ2-3, with TRBD2 matching over 16 bases. Germline loops: CDR1 SGHNT, CDR2 YYREEE (reference sequence). This CDR3 is built from 17 residues. The J segment lost 5 bases and the V segment lost 4 bases, leaving 7 bases of the junction unmatched. The DNA of the CDR3 is TGTGCCAGCAGCGACGGGACTAGCGGGGGGGCCATAGATACGCAGTATTTT. Its translation is CASSDGTSGGAIDTQYF.

The V call is TRBV6-1, the J call TRBJ1-4; 12 nucleotides match TRBD1. The trim removed 10 bases at V and 6 bases at J, leaving 3 bases unmatched. CDR1 is MNHNS and CDR2 is SASEGT in the germline V gene. This CDR3 has 13 amino acids. CDR3 loop: CATGTGGDEKLFF. The CDR3, as DNA: TGTGCCACTGGGACAGGGGGCGATGAAAAACTGTTTTTT.

This chain connects TRBV4-1 to TRBJ2-3; D unresolved. V dropped 4 bases and J dropped 5 bases, with 19 bases sitting between them. Looked up from germline, CDR1 is MGHRA and CDR2 is YSYEKL. The CDR3 is 16 amino acids. Here the CDR3 DNA reads TGCGCCAGCAGCCGCGAACCCCAATGGGTGGGAGATACGCAGTATTTT. It is translated as CASSREPQWVGDTQYF.

With respect to this clone: An end of the junction does not agree with germline; a read error may underlie this. J is TRBJ2-5 and V is TRBV9; tentative D call: TRBD2 (5 bases). The CDR3 has 15 residues. CDR1 and CDR2 (germline): SGDLS, YYNGEE. CDR3 coding DNA: TGTGCCAGCAGCGGCTCCGGACTGCCACAAGAGGCCCAGTACTTC. Its translation: CASSGSGLPQEAQYF.

J is TRBJ2-7 and V is TRBV14, with 8 bases that match TRBD1. There are 15 residues in the CDR3. Trimming cost V 4 bases and J 3 bases; bases outside gene matches: 8. Germline V gene data show CDR1 as SGHDN and CDR2 as FVKESK. CDR3 sequence reads: CASSLWTGNIYEQYF. DNA for the CDR3: TGTGCCAGCAGCCTTTGGACAGGGAATATCTACGAGCAGTACTTC.

The gene calls are TRBV6-4 and TRBJ2-1; D unclear. Deletions cut 2 bases from V and 2 bases from J, with 4 bases between. The CDR3 has 13 amino acids. The germline V gene has CDR1 MRHNA and CDR2 SNTAGT. The DNA of the CDR3 is TGTGCCAGCAGTGACCAGCCCTACAATGAGCAGTTCTTC. It encodes CASSDQPYNEQFF.

Concerning this clone itself: One end of the junction varies from germline; a read error may be responsible. The CDR3: CASSNPSNNEQFF. DNA of the CDR3: TGTGCCAGCAGTAACCCCTCCAACAATGAGCAGTTCTTC. V usage is TRBV27 and J usage is TRBJ2-1, with D uncertain. This CDR3 is built from 13 residues. Germline lookup yields CDR1 MNHEY and CDR2 SMNVEV (reference sequence).

The chain couples TRBV29-1 to TRBJ1-2; 12 nucleotides align to TRBD1. The J segment lost 6 bases and the V segment lost 7 bases, leaving 6 bases of the junction unmatched. Germline V CDR1 and CDR2: SQVTM, ANQGSEA. This CDR3 is 13 amino acids long. The CDR3 sequence: CSARDRGLDGYTF. DNA of the CDR3: TGCAGCGCCCGGGACAGGGGGCTAGATGGCTACACCTTC.

The V call is TRBV20-1, the J call TRBJ1-1; D is uncertain. Germline V gene sequence: CDR1 DFQATT, CDR2 SNEGSKA (reference sequence). This CDR3 is 11 amino acids long. Trimming took 2 bases from V and 2 from J, leaving 3 bases between them. CDR3 amino acids: CSARINTEAFF. The CDR3 DNA sequence: TGCAGTGCTAGAATTAACACTGAAGCTTTCTTT.

The V gene is TRBV7-9, the J gene TRBJ2-7, with TRBD2 identical over 16 bases. The CDR3 is 16 residues long. Losses at the gene ends were 5 bases for V and 5 bases for J; bases not matched to a gene: 6. From germline, CDR1 is SEHNR and CDR2 FQNEAQ (reference sequence). CDR3 in DNA: TGTGCCAGCAGCGGACCGGGGACTAGCGGGGGGGACGAGCAGTACTTC. It translates to CASSGPGTSGGDEQYF.

This rearrangement joins TRBV7-8 to TRBJ2-7; 10 bases line up with TRBD2. The germline V gene has CDR1 SGHVS and CDR2 FQNEAQ. J gave up 5 bases and V 5 bases, and 9 bases lay outside the gene matches. This CDR3 has 15 amino acids. CDR3 residues: CASSLPAGGPHEQYF. In nucleotides, the CDR3 is TGTGCCAGCAGCCTCCCAGCGGGGGGGCCCCACGAGCAGTACTTC.

The chain recombines TRBV13 with TRBJ2-5; D assignment may be TRBD1 or TRBD2 (5 bases each). With the DNA end fitting TRBJ2-7 better, the J assignment may be wrong. The CDR3 contains 14 residues. From germline, CDR1 is PRHDT and CDR2 FYEKMQ (reference sequence). DNA for the CDR3: TGTGCCAGCAGTGATCGAGGGGAGACCTACGAGCAGTACTTC. Protein sequence: CASSDRGETYEQYF.

V usage is TRBV7-9 and J usage is TRBJ1-1; TRBD1 matches 8 bases. The CDR3 runs to 17 residues. Germline V gene lookup returns CDR1 SEHNR and CDR2 FQNEAQ (reference sequence). V shed 3 bases and J 3 bases; nucleotides not matched to a gene: 12. This CDR3 reads CASSFFFAGGTHTEAFF. The CDR3 DNA is TGTGCCAGCAGCTTTTTCTTCGCAGGGGGCACGCACACTGAAGCTTTCTTT.

The chain employs TRBV27 and TRBJ2-7, with a possible D match to TRBD1 (6 bases). Between the trimmed V and J ends, which lost 5 bases and 1 base, there was a span of 18 bases. The V gene's germline CDR1 is MNHEY and CDR2 SMNVEV (reference sequence). CDR3 length: 16 residues. The DNA for the CDR3 is TGTGCCAGCAGTCCCCTAGGGGGTAGAGGATCCTACGAGCAGTACTTC. Translating gives CASSPLGGRGSYEQYF.

The gene calls are TRBV25-1 and TRBJ1-6; a weak D match, TRBD1 (6 bases). Trimming removed 1 base at V and 10 bases at J, with 14 bases between. Germline CDR1 reads MGHDK; CDR2 reads SYGVNS. CDR3 length: 15 residues. The CDR3 DNA reads as TGTGCCAGCAGTGAATCGGGGATAGGGGGGTCACCCCTCCACTTT. Protein product: CASSESGIGGSPLHF. Combining the CDR3 with reference TRBV25-1 and TRBJ1-6 gives the whole variable domain EADIYQTPRYLVIGTGKKITLECSQTMGHDKMYWYQQDPGMELHLIHYSYGVNSTEKGDLSSESTVSRIRTEHFPLTLESARPSHTSQYLCASSESGIGGSPLHFGNGTRLTVT.

The J gene is TRBJ2-7, the V gene TRBV7-9, with D unresolved. V gave up 1 base and J gave up 7 bases, with 8 bases separating them. Germline-derived CDR1 and CDR2 are SEHNR and FQNEAQ (reference sequence). The length of the CDR3 is 12 residues. CDR3 residues: CASSLGPREQYF. The DNA of the CDR3 is TGTGCCAGCAGCTTAGGACCTCGAGAGCAGTACTTC.

The rearrangement uses TRBV4-2 and TRBJ1-4; D perhaps matches TRBD1 (6 bases). Per the germline V gene, CDR1 is LGHNA and CDR2 is YNFKEQ. V lost 3 bases and J 3 bases, leaving 8 bases between the germline ends. This CDR3 is built from 14 residues. CDR3 DNA sequence: TGTGCCAGCAGCCAGGGGGCGTCTAATGAAAAACTGTTTTTT. As protein: CASSQGASNEKLFF.

The chain is built from TRBV18 and TRBJ1-1; the match to TRBD1 covers 8 bases. The CDR3 has 14 amino acids. The trim removed 5 bases at V and 5 bases at J, leaving 7 bases unmatched. From germline, CDR1 is KGHSH and CDR2 LQKENI. In nucleotides, the CDR3 is TGTGCCAGCTCAGGAGAGGACAGGGCGACTGAAGCTTTCTTT. Its protein product is CASSGEDRATEAFF.